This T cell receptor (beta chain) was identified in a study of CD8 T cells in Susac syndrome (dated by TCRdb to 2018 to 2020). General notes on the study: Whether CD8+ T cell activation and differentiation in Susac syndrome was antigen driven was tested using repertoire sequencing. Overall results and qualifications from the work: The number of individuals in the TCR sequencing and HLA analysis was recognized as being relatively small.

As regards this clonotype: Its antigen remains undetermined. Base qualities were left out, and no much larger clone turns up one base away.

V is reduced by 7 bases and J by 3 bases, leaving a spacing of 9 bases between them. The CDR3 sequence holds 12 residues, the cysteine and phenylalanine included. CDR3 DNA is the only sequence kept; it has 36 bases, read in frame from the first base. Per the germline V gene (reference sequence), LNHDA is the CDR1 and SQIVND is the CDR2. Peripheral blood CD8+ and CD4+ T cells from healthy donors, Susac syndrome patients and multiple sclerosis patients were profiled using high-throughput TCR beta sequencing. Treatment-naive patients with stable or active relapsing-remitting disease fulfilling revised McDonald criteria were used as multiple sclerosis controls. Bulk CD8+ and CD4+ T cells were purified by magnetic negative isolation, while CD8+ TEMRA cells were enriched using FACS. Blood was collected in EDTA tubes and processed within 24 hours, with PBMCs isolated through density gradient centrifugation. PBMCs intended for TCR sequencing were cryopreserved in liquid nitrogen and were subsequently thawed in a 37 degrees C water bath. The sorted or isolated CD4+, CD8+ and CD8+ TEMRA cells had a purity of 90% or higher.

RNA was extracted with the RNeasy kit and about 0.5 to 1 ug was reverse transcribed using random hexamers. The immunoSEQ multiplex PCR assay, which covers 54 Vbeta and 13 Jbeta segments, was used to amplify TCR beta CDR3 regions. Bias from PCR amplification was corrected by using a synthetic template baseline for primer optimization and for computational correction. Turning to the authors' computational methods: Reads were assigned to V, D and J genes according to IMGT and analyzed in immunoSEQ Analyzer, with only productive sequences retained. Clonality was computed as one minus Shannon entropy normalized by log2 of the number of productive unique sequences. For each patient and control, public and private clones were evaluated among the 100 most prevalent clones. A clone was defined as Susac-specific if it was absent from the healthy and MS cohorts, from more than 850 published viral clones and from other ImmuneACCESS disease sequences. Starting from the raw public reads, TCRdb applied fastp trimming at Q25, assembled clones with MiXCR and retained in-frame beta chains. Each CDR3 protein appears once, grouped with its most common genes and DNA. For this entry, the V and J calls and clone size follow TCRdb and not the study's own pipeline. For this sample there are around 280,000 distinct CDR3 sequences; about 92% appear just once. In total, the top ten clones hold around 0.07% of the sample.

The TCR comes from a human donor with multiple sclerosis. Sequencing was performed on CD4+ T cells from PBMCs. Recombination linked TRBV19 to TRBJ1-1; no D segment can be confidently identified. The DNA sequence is TGTGCCAGTAACGACGTGTACACTGAAGCTTTCTTT. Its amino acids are CASNDVYTEAFF.